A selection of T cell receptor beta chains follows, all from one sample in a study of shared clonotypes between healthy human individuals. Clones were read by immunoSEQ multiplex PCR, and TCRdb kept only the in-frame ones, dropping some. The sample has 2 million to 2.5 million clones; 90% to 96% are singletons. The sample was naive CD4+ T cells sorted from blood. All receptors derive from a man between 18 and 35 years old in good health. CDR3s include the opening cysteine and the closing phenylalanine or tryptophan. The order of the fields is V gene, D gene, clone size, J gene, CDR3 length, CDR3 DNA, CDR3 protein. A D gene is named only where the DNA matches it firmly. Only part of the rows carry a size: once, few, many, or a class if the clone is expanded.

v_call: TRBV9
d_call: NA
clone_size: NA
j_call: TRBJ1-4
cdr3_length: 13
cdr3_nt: TGTGCCAGCAGCGTAGTAGAGAATGAAAAACTGTTTTTT
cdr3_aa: CASSVVENEKLFF

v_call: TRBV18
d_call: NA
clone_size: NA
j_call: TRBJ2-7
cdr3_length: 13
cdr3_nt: TGTGCCAGCTCAGCGGCAGGCTCCTACGAGCAGTACTTC
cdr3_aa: CASSAAGSYEQYF

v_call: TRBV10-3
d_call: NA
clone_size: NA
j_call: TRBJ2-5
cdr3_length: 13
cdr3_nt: TGTGCCATCAGAGCCGGGTTGGGCGAGACCCAGTACTTC
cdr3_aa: CAIRAGLGETQYF

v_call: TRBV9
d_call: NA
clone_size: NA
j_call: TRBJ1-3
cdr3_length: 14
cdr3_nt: TGTGCCAGCAGCGTAGCCACTGGTGGAAACACCATATATTTT
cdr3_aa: CASSVATGGNTIYF

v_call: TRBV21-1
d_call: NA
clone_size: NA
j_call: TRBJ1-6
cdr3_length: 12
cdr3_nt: TGTGCCAGCAGCAAAGAGGGATCACCCCTCCACTTT
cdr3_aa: CASSKEGSPLHF

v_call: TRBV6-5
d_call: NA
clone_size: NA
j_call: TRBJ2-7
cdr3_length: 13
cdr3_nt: TGTGCCAGCAGCGAACCTCTTTCCTACGAGCAGTACTTC
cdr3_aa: CASSEPLSYEQYF

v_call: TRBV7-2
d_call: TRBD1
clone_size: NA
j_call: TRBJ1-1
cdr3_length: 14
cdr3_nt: TGTGCCAGCAGCCGGACAGGAAGAAACTTTGAAGCTTTCTTT
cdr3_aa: CASSRTGRNFEAFF

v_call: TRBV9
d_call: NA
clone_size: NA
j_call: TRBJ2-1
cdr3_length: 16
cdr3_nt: TGTGCCAGCAGCGGGGAGGCCGTACCTTCCTACAATGAGCAGTTCTTC
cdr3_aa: CASSGEAVPSYNEQFF

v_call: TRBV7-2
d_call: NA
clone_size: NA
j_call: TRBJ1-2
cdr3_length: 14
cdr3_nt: TGTGCCAGCAGCTCGCATTTAAACCCCTATGGCTACACCTTC
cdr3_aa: CASSSHLNPYGYTF

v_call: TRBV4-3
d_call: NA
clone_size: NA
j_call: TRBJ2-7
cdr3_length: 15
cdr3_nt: TGCGCCAGCAGCCAAGAGCAGGGGAAGTCCTACGAGCAGTACTTC
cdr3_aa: CASSQEQGKSYEQYF

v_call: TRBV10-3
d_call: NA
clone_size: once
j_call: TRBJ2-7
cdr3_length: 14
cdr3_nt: TGTGCCATCAGTGAGAGTCTGGACGCCTACGAGCAGTACTTC
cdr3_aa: CAISESLDAYEQYF

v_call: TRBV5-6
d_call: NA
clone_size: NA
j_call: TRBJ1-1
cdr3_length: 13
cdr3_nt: TGTGCCAGCAGCATCCGACAGCTACGAGGAGCTTTCTTT
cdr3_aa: CASSIRQLRGAFF

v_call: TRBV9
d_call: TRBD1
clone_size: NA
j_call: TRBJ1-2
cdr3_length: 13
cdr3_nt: TGTGCCAGCAGCGATTTCAACAGGGGTGGCTACACCTTC
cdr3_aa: CASSDFNRGGYTF

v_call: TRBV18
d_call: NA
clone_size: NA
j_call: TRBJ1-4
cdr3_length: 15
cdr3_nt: TGTGCCAGCTCAGATTCCAGGGGAAGTCAGGAAAAACTGTTTTTT
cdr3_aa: CASSDSRGSQEKLFF

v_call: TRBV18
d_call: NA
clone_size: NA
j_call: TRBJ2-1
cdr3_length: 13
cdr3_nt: TGTGCCAGCTCACCACCGATCACTAGTCAAAAGTTCTTC
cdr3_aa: CASSPPITSQKFF

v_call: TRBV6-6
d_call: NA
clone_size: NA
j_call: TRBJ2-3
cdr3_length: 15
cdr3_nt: TGTGCCAGCACCCCAATACCTACGGGGGCAGATACGCAGTATTTT
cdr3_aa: CASTPIPTGADTQYF

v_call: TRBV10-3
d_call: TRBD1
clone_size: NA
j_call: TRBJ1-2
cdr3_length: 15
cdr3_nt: TGTGCCATCAGCGGGACAGGCCCTCTTTACTATGGCTACACCTTC
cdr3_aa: CAISGTGPLYYGYTF

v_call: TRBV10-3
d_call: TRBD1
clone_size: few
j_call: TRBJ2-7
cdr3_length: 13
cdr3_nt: TGTGCCGTGACCGGGACAGGGACCTACGAGCAGTACTTC
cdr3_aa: CAVTGTGTYEQYF

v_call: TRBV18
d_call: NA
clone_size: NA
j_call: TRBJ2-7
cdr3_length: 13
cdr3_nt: TGTGCCAGCTCACCGTCGGAGGGGGTCGAGCAGTACTTC
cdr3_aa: CASSPSEGVEQYF

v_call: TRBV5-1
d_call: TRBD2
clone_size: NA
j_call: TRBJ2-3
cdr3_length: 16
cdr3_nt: TGCGCCAGCAGCTTGCAGGCTAGCGGGAGCACAGATACGCAGTATTTT
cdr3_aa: CASSLQASGSTDTQYF

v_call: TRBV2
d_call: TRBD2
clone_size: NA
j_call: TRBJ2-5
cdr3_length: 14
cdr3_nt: TGTGCCAGCACAACTAGCGGGAGGGGGGAGACCCAGTACTTC
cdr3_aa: CASTTSGRGETQYF

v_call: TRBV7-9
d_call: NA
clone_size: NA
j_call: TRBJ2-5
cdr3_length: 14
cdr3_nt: TGTGCCAGCAGCTTCCCCCTGGCCGGGGAGACCCAGTACTTC
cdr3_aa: CASSFPLAGETQYF

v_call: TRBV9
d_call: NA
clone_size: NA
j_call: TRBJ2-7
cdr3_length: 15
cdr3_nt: TGTGCCAGCAGCGTGGACGGGGGAGCCGCCTACGAGCAGTACTTC
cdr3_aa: CASSVDGGAAYEQYF

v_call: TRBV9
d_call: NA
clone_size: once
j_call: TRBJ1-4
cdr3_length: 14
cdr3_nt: TGTGCCAGCAGCGGAGGAGGGACGGTAGAAAAACTGTTTTTT
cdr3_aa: CASSGGGTVEKLFF

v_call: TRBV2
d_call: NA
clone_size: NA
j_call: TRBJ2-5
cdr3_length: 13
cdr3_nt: TGTGCCAGTAGCCTAACACAAGCAGAGACCCAGTACTTC
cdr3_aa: CASSLTQAETQYF

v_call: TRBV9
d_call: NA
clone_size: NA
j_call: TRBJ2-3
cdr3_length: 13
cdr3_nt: TGTGCCAGCAGCGTAGCTATTACAGATACGCAGTATTTT
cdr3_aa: CASSVAITDTQYF

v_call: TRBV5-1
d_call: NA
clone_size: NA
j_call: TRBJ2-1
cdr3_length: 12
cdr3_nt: TGCGCCAGCAGCGTCGGGAACAATGAGCAGTTCTTC
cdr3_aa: CASSVGNNEQFF

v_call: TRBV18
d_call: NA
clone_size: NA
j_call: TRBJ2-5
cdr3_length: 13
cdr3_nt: TGTGCCAGCTCAAACTACAGGGAGGAGACCCAGTACTTC
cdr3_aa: CASSNYREETQYF

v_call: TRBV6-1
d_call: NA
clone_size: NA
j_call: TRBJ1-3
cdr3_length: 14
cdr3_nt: TGTGCCAGCAGTGAAAGGGCAACGGGAAACACCATATATTTT
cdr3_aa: CASSERATGNTIYF

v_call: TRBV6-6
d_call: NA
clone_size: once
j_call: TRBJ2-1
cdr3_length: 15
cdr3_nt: TGTGCCAGCAGTCTTGGCCTGACATCCTACAATGAGCAGTTCTTC
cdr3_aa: CASSLGLTSYNEQFF

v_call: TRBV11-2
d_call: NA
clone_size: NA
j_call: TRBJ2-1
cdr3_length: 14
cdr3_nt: TGTGCCAGCAGCTTAGTAGAGGTTTGGAGCGAGCAGTTCTTC
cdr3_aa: CASSLVEVWSEQFF

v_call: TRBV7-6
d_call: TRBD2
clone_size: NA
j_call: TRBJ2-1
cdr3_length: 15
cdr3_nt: TGTGCCAGCAGCCTGATAGCGGGAGCGTACAATGAGCAGTTCTTC
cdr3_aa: CASSLIAGAYNEQFF

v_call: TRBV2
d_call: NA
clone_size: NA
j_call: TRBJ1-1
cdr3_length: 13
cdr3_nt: TGTGCCAGCAGTGTCGGCCCTAACACTGAAGCTTTCTTT
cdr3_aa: CASSVGPNTEAFF

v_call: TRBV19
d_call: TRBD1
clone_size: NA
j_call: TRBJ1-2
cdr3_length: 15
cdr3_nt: TGTGCCAGTAGTGCCGGGACAGACGCCATGGCAGGCTACACCTTC
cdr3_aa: CASSAGTDAMAGYTF

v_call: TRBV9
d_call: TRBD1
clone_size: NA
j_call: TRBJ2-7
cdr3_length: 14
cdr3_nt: TGTGCCAGCAGCGCCACCGGGACAGCCTACGAGCAGTACTTC
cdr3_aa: CASSATGTAYEQYF

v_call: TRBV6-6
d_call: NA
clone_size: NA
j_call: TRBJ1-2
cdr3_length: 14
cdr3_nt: TGTGCCAGCAGCCCTAACTTAGGGGGAGGCGGCTACACCTTC
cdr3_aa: CASSPNLGGGGYTF

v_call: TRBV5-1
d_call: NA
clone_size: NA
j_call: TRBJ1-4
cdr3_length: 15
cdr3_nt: TGCGCCAGCAGCTTAACCATGTATTCTGATGAAAAACTGTTTTTT
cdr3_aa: CASSLTMYSDEKLFF

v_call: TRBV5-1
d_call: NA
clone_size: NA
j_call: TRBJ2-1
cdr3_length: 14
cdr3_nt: TGCGCCAGCAGCTTCGGGCGGACCAACAATGAGCAGTTCTTC
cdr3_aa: CASSFGRTNNEQFF

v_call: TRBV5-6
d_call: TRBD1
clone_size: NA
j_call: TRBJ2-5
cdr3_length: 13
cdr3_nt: TGTGCCAGCAGCTGGGACAGGCAAGAGACCCAGTACTTC
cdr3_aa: CASSWDRQETQYF

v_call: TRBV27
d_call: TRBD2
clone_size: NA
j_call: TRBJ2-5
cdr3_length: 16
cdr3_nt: TGTGCCAGCACCTCGATGGGGGGGTCGACGAGGGAGACCCAGTACTTC
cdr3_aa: CASTSMGGSTRETQYF

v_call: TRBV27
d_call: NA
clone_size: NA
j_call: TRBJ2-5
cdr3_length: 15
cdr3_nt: TGTGCCAGCAGGTACAAGATGGGGTACCAAGAGACCCAGTACTTC
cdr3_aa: CASRYKMGYQETQYF

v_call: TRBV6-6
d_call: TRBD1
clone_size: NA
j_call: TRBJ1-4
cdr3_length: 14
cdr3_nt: TGTGCCAGCAGTTACGGACAGGGTAATGAAAAACTGTTTTTT
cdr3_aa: CASSYGQGNEKLFF

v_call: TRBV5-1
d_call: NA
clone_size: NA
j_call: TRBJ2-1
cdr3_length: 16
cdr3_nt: TGCGCCAGCAGGACCACGGGGGCCCTCTCCTACAATGAGCAGTTCTTC
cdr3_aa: CASRTTGALSYNEQFF

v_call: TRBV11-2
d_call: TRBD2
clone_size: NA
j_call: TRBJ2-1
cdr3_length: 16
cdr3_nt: TGTGCCAGCAGCTTAGTTTCCGGACTAGCGGGTGGTGAGCAGTTCTTC
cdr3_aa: CASSLVSGLAGGEQFF

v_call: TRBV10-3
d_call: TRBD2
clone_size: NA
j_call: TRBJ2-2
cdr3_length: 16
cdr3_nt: TGTGCCATGTTGAGTAGCGGGGGAAATGTGGCCGGGGAGCTGTTTTTT
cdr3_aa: CAMLSSGGNVAGELFF

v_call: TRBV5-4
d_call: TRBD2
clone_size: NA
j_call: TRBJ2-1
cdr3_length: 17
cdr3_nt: TGTGCCAGCAGCTTCGGGACTAGCGGGAGGGCCAACAATGAGCAGTTCTTC
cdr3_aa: CASSFGTSGRANNEQFF

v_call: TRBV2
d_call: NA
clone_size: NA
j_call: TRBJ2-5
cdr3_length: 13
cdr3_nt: TGTGCCAGCAGTGTCGGCAGGGATGGGACCCAGTACTTC
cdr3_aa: CASSVGRDGTQYF

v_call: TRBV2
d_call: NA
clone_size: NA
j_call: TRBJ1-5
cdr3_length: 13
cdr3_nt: TGTGCCAGCAGGAGGGGCAGGGATCAGCCCCAGCATTTT
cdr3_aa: CASRRGRDQPQHF

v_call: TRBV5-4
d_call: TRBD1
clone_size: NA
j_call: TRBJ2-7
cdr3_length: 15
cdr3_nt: TGTGCCAGCAGCTTGTTCGGGACAGGTCTTTACGAGCAGTACTTC
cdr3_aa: CASSLFGTGLYEQYF

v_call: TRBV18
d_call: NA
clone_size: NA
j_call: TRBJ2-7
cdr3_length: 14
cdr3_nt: TGTGCCAGCTCACCACCTAAAGCTACCTACGAGCAGTACTTC
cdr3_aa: CASSPPKATYEQYF

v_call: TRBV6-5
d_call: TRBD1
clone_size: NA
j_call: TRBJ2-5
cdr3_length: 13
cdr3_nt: TGTGCCAGCAGAAGGGACAGCAAAGAGACCCAGTACTTC
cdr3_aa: CASRRDSKETQYF

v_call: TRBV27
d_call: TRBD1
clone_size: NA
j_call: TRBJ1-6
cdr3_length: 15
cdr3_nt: TGTGCCAGCAGTTTGGCAGGGGGCTCCTGGGAGCCCCTCCACTTT
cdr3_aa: CASSLAGGSWEPLHF

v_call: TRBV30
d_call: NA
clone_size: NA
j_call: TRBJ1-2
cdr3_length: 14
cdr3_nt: TGTGCCTGGAGTGTGGGCCCAGGGAGTTATGGCTACACCTTC
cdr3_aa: CAWSVGPGSYGYTF

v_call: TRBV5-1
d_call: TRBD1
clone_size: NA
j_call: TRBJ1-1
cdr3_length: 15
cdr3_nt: TGCGCCAGCAGCCTTGACAGGGGGAAGGGGACTGAAGCTTTCTTT
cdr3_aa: CASSLDRGKGTEAFF

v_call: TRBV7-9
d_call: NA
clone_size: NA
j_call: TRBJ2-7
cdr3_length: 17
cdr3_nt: TGTGCCAGCAGCCTCCTGAGAGCGGGCGATAGCGACTACGAGCAGTACTTC
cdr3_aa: CASSLLRAGDSDYEQYF

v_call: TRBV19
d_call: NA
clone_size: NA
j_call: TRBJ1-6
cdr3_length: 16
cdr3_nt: TGTGCCAGTAGATCCTCCCGATCGGGACGGAATTCACCCCTCCACTTT
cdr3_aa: CASRSSRSGRNSPLHF

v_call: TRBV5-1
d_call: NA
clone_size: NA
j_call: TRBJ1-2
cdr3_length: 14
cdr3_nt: TGCGCCAGCAGCAGGATATCTGGGAACTATGGCTACACCTTC
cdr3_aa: CASSRISGNYGYTF

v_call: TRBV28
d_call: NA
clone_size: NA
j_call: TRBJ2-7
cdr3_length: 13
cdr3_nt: TGTGCCAGCAGTGGGACATATTCCTACGAGCAGTACTTC
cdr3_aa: CASSGTYSYEQYF

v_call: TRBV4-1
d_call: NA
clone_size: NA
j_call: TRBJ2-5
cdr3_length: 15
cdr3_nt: TGCGCCAGCAGCCAATTAGGACTGCCCCCAGAGACCCAGTACTTC
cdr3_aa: CASSQLGLPPETQYF